This T cell receptor (beta chain) stems from a study of graft-versus-host responses after intestinal transplantation. The data were produced by immunoSEQ multiplex PCR, yet TCRdb's version contains in-frame clones alone and is incomplete. The data contain under 140,000 clones, around 93% of them singletons. With respect to this clone: Its specificity is unknown.

The receptor was derived from a human donor who received an intestinal transplant. The sample consisted of unstimulated CD8+ T cells sorted from spleen or lymph node cells, taken before intestinal transplant.

The CDR3, as DNA: TGCAGCGGGGCGGCTAGCGGGAGCTCCTACAATGAGCAGTTCTTC. Encoded protein: CSGAASGSSYNEQFF. The chain joins TRBV29-1 to TRBJ2-1, with 10 bases fitting TRBD2. This CDR3 contains 15 residues. Germline V gene sequence: CDR1 SQVTM, CDR2 ANQGSEA. The junction had 6 bases not matched to a gene; V was cut back by 7 bases and J by 0 bases.